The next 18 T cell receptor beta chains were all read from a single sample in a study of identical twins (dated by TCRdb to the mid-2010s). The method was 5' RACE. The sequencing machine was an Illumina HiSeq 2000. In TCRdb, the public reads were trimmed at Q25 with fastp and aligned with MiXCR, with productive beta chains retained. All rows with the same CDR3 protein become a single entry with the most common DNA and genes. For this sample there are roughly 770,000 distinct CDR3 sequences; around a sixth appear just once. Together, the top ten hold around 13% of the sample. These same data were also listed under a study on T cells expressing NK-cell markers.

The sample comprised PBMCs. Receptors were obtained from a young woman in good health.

This chain's CDR3 is CASSPPGGNVHNEQFF. The CDR3 region has the DNA TGTGCCAGCTCACCACCGGGCGGTAACGTACACAATGAGCAGTTCTTC. The chain recombines TRBV18 with TRBJ2-1; D gene unclear. V gave up 0 bases and J gave up 5 bases, with 14 bases separating them. This CDR3 region has 16 residues. Germline lookup yields CDR1 KGHSH and CDR2 LQKENI.

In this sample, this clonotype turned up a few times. The CDR3 bases are TGTGCCAGCAGTTTAGGCGGGGGGCGAACCGGGGAGCTGTTTTTT. It specifies CASSLGGGRTGELFF. V is TRBV12-3 or TRBV12-4 and J is TRBJ2-2; 8 positions agree with TRBD2. There are 15 residues in the CDR3. The V gene end was trimmed by 1 base and the J gene end by 5 bases; junction bases not matched to a gene: 3.

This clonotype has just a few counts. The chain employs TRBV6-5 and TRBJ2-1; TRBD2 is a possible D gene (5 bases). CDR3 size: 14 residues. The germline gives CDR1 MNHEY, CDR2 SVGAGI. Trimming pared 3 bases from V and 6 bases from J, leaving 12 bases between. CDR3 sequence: CASSYGSGGNEQFF. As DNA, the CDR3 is TGTGCCAGCAGTTATGGAAGCGGCGGCAATGAGCAGTTCTTC.

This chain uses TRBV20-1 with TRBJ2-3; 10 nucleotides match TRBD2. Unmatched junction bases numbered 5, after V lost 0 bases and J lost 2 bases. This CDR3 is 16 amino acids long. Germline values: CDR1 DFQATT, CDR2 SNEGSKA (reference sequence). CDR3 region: CSAREGSGGATDTQYF. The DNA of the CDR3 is TGCAGTGCTAGAGAGGGCAGCGGGGGGGCCACAGATACGCAGTATTTT.

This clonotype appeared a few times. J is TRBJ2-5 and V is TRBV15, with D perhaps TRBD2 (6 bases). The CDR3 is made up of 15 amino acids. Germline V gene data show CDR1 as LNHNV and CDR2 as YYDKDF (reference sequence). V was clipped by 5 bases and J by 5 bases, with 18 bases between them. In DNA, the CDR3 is TGTGCCACCAGCGCCCGACTAGGGAGATTGGAGACCCAGTACTTC. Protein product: CATSARLGRLETQYF.

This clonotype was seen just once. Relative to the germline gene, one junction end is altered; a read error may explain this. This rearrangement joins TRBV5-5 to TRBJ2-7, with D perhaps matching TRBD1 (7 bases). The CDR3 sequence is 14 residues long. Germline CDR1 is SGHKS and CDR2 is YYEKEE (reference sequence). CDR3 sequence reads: CASGLSGGSYEQYF. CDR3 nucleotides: TGTGCCAGCGGCTTGTCAGGGGGGTCCTACGAGCAGTACTTC.

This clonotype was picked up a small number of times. The CDR3 DNA reads TGTGCCAGCAGCTCTGGGTTATTAAGCGGGGACATTCAGTACTTC. As protein: CASSSGLLSGDIQYF. This sequence joins TRBV7-2 and TRBJ2-4; TRBD2 matches at 7 bases. The CDR3 length is 15 residues. From germline, CDR1 is SGHTA and CDR2 FQGNSA. The J segment lost 8 bases and the V segment lost 4 bases, leaving 11 bases of the junction unmatched. Looking up the rest from reference TRBV7-2 and TRBJ2-4 gives the full variable domain: GAGVSQSPSNKVTEKGKDVELRCDPISGHTALYWYRQSLGQGLEFLIYFQGNSAPDKSGLPSDRFSAERTGGSVSTLTIQRTQQEDSAVYLCASSSGLLSGDIQYFGAGTRLSVL.

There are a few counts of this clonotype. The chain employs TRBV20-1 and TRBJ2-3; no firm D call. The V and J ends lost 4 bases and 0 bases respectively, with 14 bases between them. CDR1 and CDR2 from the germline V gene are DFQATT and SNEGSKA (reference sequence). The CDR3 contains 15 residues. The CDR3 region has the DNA TGCAGTGCTACTCCCCCGGTCACTAGCACAGATACGCAGTATTTT. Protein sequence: CSATPPVTSTDTQYF.

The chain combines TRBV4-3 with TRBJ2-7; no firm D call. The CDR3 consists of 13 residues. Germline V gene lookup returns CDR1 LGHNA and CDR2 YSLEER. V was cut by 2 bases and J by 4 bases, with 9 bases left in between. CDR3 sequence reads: CASSQKKAYEQYF. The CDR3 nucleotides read TGCGCCAGCAGCCAAAAAAAAGCTTACGAGCAGTACTTC.

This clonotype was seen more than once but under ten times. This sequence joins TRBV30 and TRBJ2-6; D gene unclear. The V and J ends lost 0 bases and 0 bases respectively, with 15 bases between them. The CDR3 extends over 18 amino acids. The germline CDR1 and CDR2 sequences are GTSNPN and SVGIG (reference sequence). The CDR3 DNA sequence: TGTGCCTGGAGTGTGAGTTCCAGGCGGAACTCTGGGGCCAACGTCCTGACTTTC. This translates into CAWSVSSRRNSGANVLTF.

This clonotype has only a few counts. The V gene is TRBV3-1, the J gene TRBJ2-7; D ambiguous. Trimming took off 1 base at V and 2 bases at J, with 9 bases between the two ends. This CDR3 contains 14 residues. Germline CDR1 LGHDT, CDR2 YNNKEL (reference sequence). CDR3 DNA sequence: TGTGCCAGCAGCCAAGGGAATTGGGCCTACGAGCAGTACTTC. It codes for CASSQGNWAYEQYF.

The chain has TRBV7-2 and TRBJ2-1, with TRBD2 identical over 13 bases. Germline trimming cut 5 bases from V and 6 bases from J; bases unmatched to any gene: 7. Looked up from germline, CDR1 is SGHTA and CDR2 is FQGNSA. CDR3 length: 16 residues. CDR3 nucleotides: TGTGCCAGCAGCCTTACTAGCGGGAGGGCAGGCAATGAGCAGTTCTTC. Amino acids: CASSLTSGRAGNEQFF.

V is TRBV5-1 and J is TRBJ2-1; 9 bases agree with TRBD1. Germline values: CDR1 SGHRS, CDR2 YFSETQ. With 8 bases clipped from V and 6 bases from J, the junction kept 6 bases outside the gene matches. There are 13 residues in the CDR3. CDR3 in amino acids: CASTGQGVNEQFF. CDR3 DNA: TGCGCCAGTACGGGACAGGGAGTCAATGAGCAGTTCTTC.

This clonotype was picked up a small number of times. The CDR3 region is CSAGQGSNEAFF. CDR3 nucleotide sequence: TGCAGTGCTGGACAGGGTTCTAATGAAGCTTTCTTT. The V and J genes are TRBV20-1 and TRBJ1-1; TRBD1 aligns across 8 bases. This CDR3 has 12 residues. The germline V gene has CDR1 DFQATT and CDR2 SNEGSKA (reference sequence). Trimming at V came to 5 bases and at J to 7 bases, leaving 6 bases not matched to a gene.

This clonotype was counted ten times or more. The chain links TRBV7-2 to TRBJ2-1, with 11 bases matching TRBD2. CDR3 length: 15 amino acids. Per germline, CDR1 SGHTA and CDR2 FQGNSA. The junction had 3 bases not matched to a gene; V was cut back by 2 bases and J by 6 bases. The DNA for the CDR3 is TGTGCCAGCAGCTTATTAGCGGGAGGGATCAATGAGCAGTTCTTC. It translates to CASSLLAGGINEQFF.

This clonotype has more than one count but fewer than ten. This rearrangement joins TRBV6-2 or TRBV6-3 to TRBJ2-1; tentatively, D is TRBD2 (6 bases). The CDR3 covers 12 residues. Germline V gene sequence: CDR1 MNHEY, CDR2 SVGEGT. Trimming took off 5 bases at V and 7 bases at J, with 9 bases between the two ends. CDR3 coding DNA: TGTGCCAGCAGTGGGAGGTGGAATGAGCAGTTCTTC. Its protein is CASSGRWNEQFF.

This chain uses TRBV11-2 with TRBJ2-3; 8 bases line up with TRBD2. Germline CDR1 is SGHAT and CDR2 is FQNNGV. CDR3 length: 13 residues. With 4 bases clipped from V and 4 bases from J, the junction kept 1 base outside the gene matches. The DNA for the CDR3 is TGTGCCAGCAGCTGGGGACTAGCAGATACGCAGTATTTT. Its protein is CASSWGLADTQYF. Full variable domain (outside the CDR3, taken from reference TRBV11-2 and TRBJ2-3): EAGVAQSPRYKIIEKRQSVAFWCNPISGHATLYWYQQILGQGPKLLIQFQNNGVVDDSQLPKDRFSAERLKGVDSTLKIQPAKLEDSAVYLCASSWGLADTQYFGPGTRLTVL.

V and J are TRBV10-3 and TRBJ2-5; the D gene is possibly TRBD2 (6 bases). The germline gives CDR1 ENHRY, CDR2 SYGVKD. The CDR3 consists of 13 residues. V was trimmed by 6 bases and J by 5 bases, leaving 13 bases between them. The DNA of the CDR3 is TGTGCCATCAGGGGGACTGGAGGGGAGACCCAGTACTTC. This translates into CAIRGTGGETQYF.